These 18 T cell receptor beta chains were sequenced from one sample in a study of cytomegalovirus exposure and HLA in healthy donors (dated 2017 in TCRdb). The protocol used for the library was the immunoSEQ multiplex PCR assay. For the multiplex PCR, a mixture combining 60 forward primers for TCR Vbeta segments and 13 reverse primers for TCR Jbeta segments was used. The table comes from immuneACCESS by way of TCRdb, which keeps in-frame sequences with V and J called. Part of the clones is missing from these tables; in studies checked, under half for an unresolved V gene and the rest for unknown reasons. The sample profile shows over 100,000 clones; 75% to 90% of them were found once. 2.5% to 3% of the sample is taken by the ten largest. The sequenced sample consisted of PBMCs. Receptor source: a man aged 40-55 years in good health and CMV-seronegative.

The V gene is TRBV7-9, the J gene TRBJ1-2; D is unclear. V shed 5 bases and J shed 4 bases, with 11 bases lying between them. The CDR3 length is 13 residues. The V gene's germline CDR1 is SEHNR and CDR2 FQNEAQ (reference sequence). The CDR3 region is CASSTQVGYGYTF. DNA of the CDR3: TGTGCCAGCAGCACCCAGGTGGGCTATGGCTACACCTTC.

This chain joins TRBV5-1 and TRBJ2-3; 11 bases are shared with TRBD2. V lost 0 bases, J lost 6 bases, and 12 bases stayed unmatched. CDR1 SGHRS and CDR2 YFSETQ come from the germline V gene. This CDR3 region has 18 residues. The CDR3 DNA reads TGCGCCAGCAGCTTGGAACTCTCGGCTAGCGGGGGGCCGGATACGCAGTATTTT. Its translation is CASSLELSASGGPDTQYF.

The chain links TRBV5-4 to TRBJ2-4, with D possibly matching TRBD1 (6 bases). Germline assignment: CDR1 SGHNT and CDR2 YYREEE (reference sequence). V gave up 2 bases and J gave up 3 bases, with 15 bases separating them. The CDR3 extends over 16 amino acids. In DNA form, the CDR3 reads TGTGCCAGCAGCTTACAGGGTTTTAATGTCAAAAACATTCAGTACTTC. It translates to CASSLQGFNVKNIQYF.

The genes are TRBV2 and TRBJ2-7, with a weak D call TRBD1 (5 bases). Per germline, CDR1 SNHLY and CDR2 FYNNEI. The germline V and J ends were trimmed by 1 base and 2 bases, with 15 bases remaining between them. The CDR3 has 16 amino acids. The CDR3 region is CASSEGEGVSPYEQYF. DNA for the CDR3: TGTGCCAGCAGTGAAGGGGAAGGGGTTTCCCCCTACGAGCAGTACTTC.

The chain couples TRBV9 to TRBJ2-2; possibly TRBD1 for D (5 bases). This CDR3 spans 18 amino acids. The V end was cut by 1 base, the J end by 2 bases, with 18 bases between. The V gene's germline CDR1 is SGDLS and CDR2 YYNGEE. CDR3 DNA sequence: TGTGCCAGCAGCGTATGGAAGGGGCCCACCACAAACACCGGGGAGCTGTTTTTT. This sequence encodes CASSVWKGPTTNTGELFF.

The chain recombines TRBV5-1 with TRBJ2-7, with D possibly being TRBD1 (6 bases). V was shortened by 0 bases and J by 3 bases, with 16 bases between the two germline ends. There are 16 residues in the CDR3. Germline V lookup: CDR1 SGHRS, CDR2 YFSETQ. CDR3 loop: CASSLAGHISIYEQYF. CDR3 DNA sequence: TGCGCCAGCAGCTTGGCGGGACATATATCAATCTACGAGCAGTACTTC.

The chain uses TRBV6-5 and TRBJ2-5, with TRBD1 matching over 10 bases. The DNA end is a closer match to TRBJ2-7, so the J assignment may be wrong. Germline V gives CDR1 MNHEY, CDR2 SVGAGI. This CDR3 has 15 amino acids. The CDR3 is CASSYRDRGTYEQYF. Here the CDR3 DNA reads TGTGCCAGCAGTTACCGGGACAGGGGAACCTACGAGCAGTACTTC.

This clone showed up just a few times. The CDR3: CATSRGGQRGTDTQYF. The CDR3 nucleotides are TGTGCCACCAGCAGAGGGGGACAGCGGGGCACAGATACGCAGTATTTT. The chain uses TRBV15 and TRBJ2-3, with D perhaps TRBD1 (7 bases). The CDR3 has 16 amino acids. Germline CDR1 is LNHNV and CDR2 is YYDKDF (reference sequence). V was trimmed by 1 base and J by 1 base, leaving 12 bases between them.

This clone occurred a few times. The chain combines TRBV7-3 with TRBJ2-5; D perhaps matches TRBD1 (7 bases). Germline V CDR1 and CDR2: SGHTA, FQGTGA. The ends were cut back, 2 bases at V and 4 bases at J, with 14 bases in the middle. The CDR3 has 15 amino acids. As DNA, the CDR3 is TGTGCCAGCAGCTTATTTGGTCAGGGGGGAGAGACCCAGTACTTC. The encoded protein is CASSLFGQGGETQYF.

The chain employs TRBV7-9 and TRBJ1-2; D gene ambiguous. Germline V CDR1 and CDR2: SEHNR, FQNEAQ (reference sequence). The length of the CDR3 is 14 residues. Trimming stripped 2 bases from V and 0 bases from J, with 7 bases between. The CDR3 sequence is CASSLQATNYGYTF. The DNA of the CDR3 is TGTGCCAGCAGCTTACAGGCTACTAACTATGGCTACACCTTC.

The CDR3 reads CASRGGGYEQYF. CDR3 DNA: TGTGCCAGCAGGGGCGGAGGATACGAGCAGTACTTC. V and J are TRBV5-6 and TRBJ2-7; TRBD2 might be the D (5 bases). Deletions cut 5 bases from V and 4 bases from J, with 10 bases between. The germline V gene has CDR1 SGHDT and CDR2 YYEEEE. CDR3 length: 12 amino acids.

Remarks on this clone: The same CDR3 arises from other DNA sequences in this sample as well. The chain couples TRBV11-2 to TRBJ1-4; D is possibly TRBD1 (5 bases). The CDR3 sequence is 14 residues long. Germline lookup yields CDR1 SGHAT and CDR2 FQNNGV. V was trimmed by 4 bases and J by 8 bases, leaving 14 bases between them. The CDR3 DNA reads TGTGCCAGCAGCTCCAGGGATTTGGGCGAAAAACTGTTTTTT. Encoded protein: CASSSRDLGEKLFF.

The chain is built from TRBV19 and TRBJ2-7; TRBD1 might be the D (5 bases). Trimming left V 10 bases short and J 0 bases short, with 10 bases between. The CDR3 has 12 amino acids. Germline V gene sequence: CDR1 LNHDA, CDR2 SQIVND (reference sequence). Written as DNA, the CDR3 is TGTGCCACCCTAGACAGCTCCTACGAGCAGTACTTC. Its protein product is CATLDSSYEQYF.

This clone has more than one count but fewer than ten. The chain employs TRBV9 and TRBJ2-1, with 7 bases matching TRBD2. The CDR3 length is 16 residues. The V segment lost 5 bases and the J segment 8 bases; nucleotides outside the gene matches: 16. Per germline, CDR1 SGDLS and CDR2 YYNGEE. CDR3 coding DNA: TGTGCCAGCAGGTCCCCCCAGCGGGGCGCGGGGCATGAGCAGTTCTTC. This gives the protein CASRSPQRGAGHEQFF.

The chain uses TRBV5-6 and TRBJ2-5; 10 nucleotides agree with TRBD1. The J call may be in error: the DNA end matches TRBJ2-7 better. Germline lookup yields CDR1 SGHDT and CDR2 YYEEEE. The CDR3 totals 15 residues. The CDR3 coding sequence is TGTGCCAGCAGCTGGGGGACAGGGGCGGGCTACGAGCAGTACTTC. As protein: CASSWGTGAGYEQYF.

The rearrangement joins TRBV5-4 to TRBJ1-1; possible D gene TRBD1, 5 bases. Trimming removed 0 bases at V and 3 bases at J, with 9 bases between. The V gene's germline CDR1 is SGHNT and CDR2 YYREEE (reference sequence). The CDR3 covers 14 residues. CDR3 coding DNA: TGTGCCAGCAGCTTGGGGGGGAGGCACACTGAAGCTTTCTTT. Residues: CASSLGGRHTEAFF.

DNA of the CDR3: TGTGCCAGCAGCTTAATCGGACAGAACACTGAAGCTTTCTTT. Its translation is CASSLIGQNTEAFF. This chain links TRBV7-8 with TRBJ1-1, with D perhaps TRBD1 (5 bases). The ends were cut back, 2 bases at V and 1 base at J, with 8 bases in the middle. The CDR3 is made up of 14 amino acids. CDR1 is SGHVS and CDR2 is FQNEAQ in the germline V gene. Variable domain in full (rest from reference TRBV7-8 and TRBJ1-1): GAGVSQSPRYKVAKRGQDVALRCDPISGHVSLFWYQQALGQGPEFLTYFQNEAQLDKSGLPSDRFFAERPEGSVSTLKIQRTQQEDSAVYLCASSLIGQNTEAFFGQGTRLTVV.

Turning to this clone: The DNA is omitted, as the CDR3 cannot be located on it reliably, and the CDR3 follows TCRdb's listing. The chain uses TRBV19 and TRBJ2-6; no check of the table's D call, TRBD1, against the DNA was made. The CDR3 contains 16 residues when both ends are counted. From germline, CDR1 is LNHDA and CDR2 SQIVND (reference sequence). Here the CDR3 reads CASSILALSGANVLTF.